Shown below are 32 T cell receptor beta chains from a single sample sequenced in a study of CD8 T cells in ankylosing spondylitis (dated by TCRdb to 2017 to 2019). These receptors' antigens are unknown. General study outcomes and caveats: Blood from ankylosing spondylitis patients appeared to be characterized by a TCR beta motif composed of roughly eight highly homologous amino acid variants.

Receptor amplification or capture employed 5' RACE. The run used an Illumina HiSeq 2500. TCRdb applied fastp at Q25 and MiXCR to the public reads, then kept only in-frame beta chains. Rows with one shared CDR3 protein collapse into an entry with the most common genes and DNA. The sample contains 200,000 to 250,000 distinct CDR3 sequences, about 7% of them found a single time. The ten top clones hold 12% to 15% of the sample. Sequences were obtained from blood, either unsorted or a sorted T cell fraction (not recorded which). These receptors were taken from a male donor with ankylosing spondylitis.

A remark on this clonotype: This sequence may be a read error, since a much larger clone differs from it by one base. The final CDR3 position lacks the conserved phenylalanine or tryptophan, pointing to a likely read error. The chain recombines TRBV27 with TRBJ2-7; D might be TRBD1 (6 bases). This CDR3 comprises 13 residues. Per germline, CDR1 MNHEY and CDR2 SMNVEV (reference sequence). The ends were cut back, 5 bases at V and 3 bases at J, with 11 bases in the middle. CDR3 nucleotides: TGTGCCAGCAGTCCCCGGGACAACTACGAGCAGTACATC. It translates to CASSPRDNYEQYI.

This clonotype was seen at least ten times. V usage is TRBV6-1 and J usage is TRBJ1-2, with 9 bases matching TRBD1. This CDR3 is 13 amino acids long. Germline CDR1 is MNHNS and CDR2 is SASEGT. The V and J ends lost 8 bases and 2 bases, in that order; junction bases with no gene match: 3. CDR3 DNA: TGTGCCAGCTACGGGACAGGGAACTATGGCTACACCTTC. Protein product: CASYGTGNYGYTF.

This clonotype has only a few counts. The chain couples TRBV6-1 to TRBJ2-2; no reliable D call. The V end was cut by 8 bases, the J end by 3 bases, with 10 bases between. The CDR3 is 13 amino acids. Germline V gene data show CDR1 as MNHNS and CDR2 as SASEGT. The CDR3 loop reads CASGLMYTGELFF. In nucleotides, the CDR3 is TGTGCCAGCGGCCTAATGTACACCGGGGAGCTGTTTTTT.

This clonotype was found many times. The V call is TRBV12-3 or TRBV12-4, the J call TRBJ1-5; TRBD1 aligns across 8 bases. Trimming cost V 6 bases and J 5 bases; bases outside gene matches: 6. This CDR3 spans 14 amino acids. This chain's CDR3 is CASRADREHQPQHF. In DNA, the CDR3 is TGTGCCAGCAGGGCGGACAGGGAACATCAGCCCCAGCATTTT.

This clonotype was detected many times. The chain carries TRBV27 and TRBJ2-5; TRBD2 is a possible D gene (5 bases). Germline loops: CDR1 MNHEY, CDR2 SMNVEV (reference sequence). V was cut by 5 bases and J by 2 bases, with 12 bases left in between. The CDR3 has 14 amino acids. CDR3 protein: CASSPSGSQETQYF. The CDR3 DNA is TGTGCCAGCAGTCCGAGCGGATCACAAGAGACCCAGTACTTC.

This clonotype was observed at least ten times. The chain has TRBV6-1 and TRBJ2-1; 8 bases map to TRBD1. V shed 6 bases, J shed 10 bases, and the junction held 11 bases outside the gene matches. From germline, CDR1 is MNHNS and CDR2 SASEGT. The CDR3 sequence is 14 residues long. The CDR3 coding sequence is TGTGCCAGCAGCAGACAGGGGAAGATTGGGGAGCAGTTCTTC. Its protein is CASSRQGKIGEQFF.

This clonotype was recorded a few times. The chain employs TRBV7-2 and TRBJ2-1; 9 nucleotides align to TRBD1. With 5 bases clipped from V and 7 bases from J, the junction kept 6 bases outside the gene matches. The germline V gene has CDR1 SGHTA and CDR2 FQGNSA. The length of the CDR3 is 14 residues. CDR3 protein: CASSRTGAYNEQFF. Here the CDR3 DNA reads TGTGCCAGCAGCCGGACAGGGGCTTATAATGAGCAGTTCTTC. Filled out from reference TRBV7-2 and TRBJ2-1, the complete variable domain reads GAGVSQSPSNKVTEKGKDVELRCDPISGHTALYWYRQSLGQGLEFLIYFQGNSAPDKSGLPSDRFSAERTGGSVSTLTIQRTQQEDSAVYLCASSRTGAYNEQFFGPGTRLTVL.

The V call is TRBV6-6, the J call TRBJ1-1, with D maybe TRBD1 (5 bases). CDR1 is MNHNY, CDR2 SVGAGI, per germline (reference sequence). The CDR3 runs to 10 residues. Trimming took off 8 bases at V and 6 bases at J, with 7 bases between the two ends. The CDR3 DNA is TGTGCCAGCCAGGGAGCTGAAGCTTTCTTT. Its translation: CASQGAEAFF.

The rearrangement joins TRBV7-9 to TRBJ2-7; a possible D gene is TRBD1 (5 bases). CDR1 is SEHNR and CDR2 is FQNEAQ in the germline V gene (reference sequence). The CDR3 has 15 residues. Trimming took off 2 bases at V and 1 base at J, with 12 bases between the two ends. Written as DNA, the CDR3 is TGTGCCAGCAGCTTATTCTCAGGGCCTTCCTACGAGCAGTACTTC. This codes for CASSLFSGPSYEQYF. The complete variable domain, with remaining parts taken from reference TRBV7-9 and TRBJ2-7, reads DTGVSQNPRHKITKRGQNVTFRCDPISEHNRLYWYRQTLGQGPEFLTYFQNEAQLEKSRLLSDRFSAERPKGSFSTLEIQRTEQGDSAMYLCASSLFSGPSYEQYFGPGTRLTVT.

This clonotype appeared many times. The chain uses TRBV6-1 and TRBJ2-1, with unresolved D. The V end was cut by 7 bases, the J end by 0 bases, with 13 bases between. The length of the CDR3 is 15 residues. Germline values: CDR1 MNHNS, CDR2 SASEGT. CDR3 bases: TGTGCCAGCACTCTGGAGTTGGGCTCCTACAATGAGCAGTTCTTC. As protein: CASTLELGSYNEQFF.

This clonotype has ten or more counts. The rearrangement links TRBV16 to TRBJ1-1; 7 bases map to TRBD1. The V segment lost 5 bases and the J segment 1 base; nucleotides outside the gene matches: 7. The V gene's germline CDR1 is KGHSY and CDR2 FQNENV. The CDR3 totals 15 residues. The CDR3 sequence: CASSKNRGTNTEAFF. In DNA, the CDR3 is TGTGCCAGCAGCAAAAACAGGGGAACGAACACTGAAGCTTTCTTT.

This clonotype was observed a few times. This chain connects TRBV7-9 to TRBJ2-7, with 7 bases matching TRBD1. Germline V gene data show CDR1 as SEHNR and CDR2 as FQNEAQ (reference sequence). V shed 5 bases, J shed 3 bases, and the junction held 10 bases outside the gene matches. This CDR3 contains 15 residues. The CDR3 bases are TGTGCCAGCAGCCAAAAACAGGGGATCTACTACGAGCAGTACTTC. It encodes CASSQKQGIYYEQYF.

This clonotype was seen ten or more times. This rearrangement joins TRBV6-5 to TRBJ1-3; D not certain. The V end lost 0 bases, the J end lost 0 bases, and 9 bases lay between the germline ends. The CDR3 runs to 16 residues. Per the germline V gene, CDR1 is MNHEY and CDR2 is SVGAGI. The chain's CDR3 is CASSYSLQNSGNTIYF. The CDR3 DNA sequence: TGTGCCAGCAGTTACTCCTTACAAAACTCTGGAAACACCATATATTTT.

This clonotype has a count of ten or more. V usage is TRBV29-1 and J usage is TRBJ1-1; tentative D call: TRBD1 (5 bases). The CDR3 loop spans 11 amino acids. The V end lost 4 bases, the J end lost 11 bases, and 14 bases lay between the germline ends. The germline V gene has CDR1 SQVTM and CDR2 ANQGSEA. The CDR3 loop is CSVVAREDAFF. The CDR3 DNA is TGCAGCGTTGTGGCCAGGGAGGACGCTTTCTTT.

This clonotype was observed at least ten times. CDR3 DNA: TGCAGTGCTAGGTGGCGGGAGGGCCCCTACGAGCAGTACTTC. Residues: CSARWREGPYEQYF. The V gene is TRBV20-1, the J gene TRBJ2-7; 9 bases are shared with TRBD2. CDR3 length: 14 residues. Germline V gene lookup returns CDR1 DFQATT and CDR2 SNEGSKA (reference sequence). V lost 3 bases and J lost 2; bases outside the gene matches: 5.

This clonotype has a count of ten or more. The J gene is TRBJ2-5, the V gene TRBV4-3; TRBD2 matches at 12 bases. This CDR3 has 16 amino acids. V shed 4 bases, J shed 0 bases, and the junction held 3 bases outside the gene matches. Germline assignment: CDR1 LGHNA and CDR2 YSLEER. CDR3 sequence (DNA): TGCGCCAGCAGCCCAGGACTAGCGGGGCACCAAGAGACCCAGTACTTC. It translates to CASSPGLAGHQETQYF.

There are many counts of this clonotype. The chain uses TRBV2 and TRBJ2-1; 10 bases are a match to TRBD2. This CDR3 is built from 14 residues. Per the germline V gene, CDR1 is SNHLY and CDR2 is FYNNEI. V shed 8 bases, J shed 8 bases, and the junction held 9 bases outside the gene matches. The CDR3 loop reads CASPGGLADDEQFF. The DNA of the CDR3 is TGTGCCAGCCCCGGCGGACTAGCGGATGATGAGCAGTTCTTC. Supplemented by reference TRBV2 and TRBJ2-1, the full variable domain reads EPEVTQTPSHQVTQMGQEVILRCVPISNHLYFYWYRQILGQKVEFLVSFYNNEISEKSEIFDDQFSVERPDGSNFTLKIRSTKLEDSAMYFCASPGGLADDEQFFGPGTRLTVL.

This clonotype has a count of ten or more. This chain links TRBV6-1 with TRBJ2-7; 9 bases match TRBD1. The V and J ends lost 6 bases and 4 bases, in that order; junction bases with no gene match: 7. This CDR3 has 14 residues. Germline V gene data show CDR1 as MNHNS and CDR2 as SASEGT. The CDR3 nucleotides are TGTGCCAGCAGCACGGGACAGGGATTTTACGAGCAGTACTTC. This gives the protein CASSTGQGFYEQYF.

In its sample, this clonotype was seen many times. DNA of the CDR3: TGTGCCAGCAGCCAAAGGACAGGTCTGAGGGAGCAGTACTTC. It encodes CASSQRTGLREQYF. V usage is TRBV7-9 and J usage is TRBJ2-7; 7 nucleotides align to TRBD1. Germline V lookup: CDR1 SEHNR, CDR2 FQNEAQ (reference sequence). There are 14 residues in the CDR3. V trimming: 5 bases; J trimming: 7 bases; junction bases outside the gene matches: 11.

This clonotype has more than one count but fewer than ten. CDR3 sequence (DNA): TGTGCCAGCAGCCAAGACTCAGTGCCCTACAATGAGCAGTTCTTC. Translating gives CASSQDSVPYNEQFF. V and J are TRBV4-2 and TRBJ2-1; D is uncertain. The CDR3 extends over 15 amino acids. V lost 0 bases to trimming and J lost 2 bases, with 8 bases between them. From germline, CDR1 is LGHNA and CDR2 YNFKEQ.

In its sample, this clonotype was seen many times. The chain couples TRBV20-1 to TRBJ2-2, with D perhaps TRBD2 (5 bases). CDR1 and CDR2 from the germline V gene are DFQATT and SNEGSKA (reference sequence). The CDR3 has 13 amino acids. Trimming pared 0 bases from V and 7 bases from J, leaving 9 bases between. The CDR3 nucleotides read TGCAGTGCTAGAGATCCCCGGGGCGGGGAGCTGTTTTTT. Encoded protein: CSARDPRGGELFF.

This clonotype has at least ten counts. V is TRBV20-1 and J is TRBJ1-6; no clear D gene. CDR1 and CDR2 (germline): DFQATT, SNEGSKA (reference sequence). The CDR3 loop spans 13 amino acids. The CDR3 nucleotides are TGCAGCTCCGCGAGCTCCTATAATTCACCCCTCCACTTT. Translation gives CSSASSYNSPLHF.

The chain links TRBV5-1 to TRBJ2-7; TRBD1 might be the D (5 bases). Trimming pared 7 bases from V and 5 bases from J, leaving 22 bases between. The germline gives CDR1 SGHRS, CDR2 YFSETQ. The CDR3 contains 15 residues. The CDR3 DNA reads TGCGCCAGCTCACTGGGGCCAGCCGGAACCCACGAGCAGTACTTC. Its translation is CASSLGPAGTHEQYF.

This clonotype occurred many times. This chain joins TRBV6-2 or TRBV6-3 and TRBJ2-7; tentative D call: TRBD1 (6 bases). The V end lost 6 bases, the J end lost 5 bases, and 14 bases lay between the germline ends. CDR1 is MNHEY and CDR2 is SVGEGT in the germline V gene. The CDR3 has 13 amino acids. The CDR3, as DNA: TGTGCCAGCAGACCACAGGGAGTGAACGAGCAGTACTTC. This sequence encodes CASRPQGVNEQYF.

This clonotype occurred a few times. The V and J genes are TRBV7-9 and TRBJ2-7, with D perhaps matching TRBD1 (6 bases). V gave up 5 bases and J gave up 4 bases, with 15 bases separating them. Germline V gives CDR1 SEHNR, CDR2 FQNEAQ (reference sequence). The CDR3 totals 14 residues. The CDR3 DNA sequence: TGTGCCAGCAGCGTACCCGGACAGAGGTACGAGCAGTACTTC. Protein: CASSVPGQRYEQYF.

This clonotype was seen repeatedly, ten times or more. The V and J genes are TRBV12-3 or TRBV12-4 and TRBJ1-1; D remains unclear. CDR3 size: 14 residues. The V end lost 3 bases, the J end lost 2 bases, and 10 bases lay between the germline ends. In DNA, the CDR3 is TGTGCCAGCAGTTTCGGACCGCGAAACACTGAAGCTTTCTTT. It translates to CASSFGPRNTEAFF.

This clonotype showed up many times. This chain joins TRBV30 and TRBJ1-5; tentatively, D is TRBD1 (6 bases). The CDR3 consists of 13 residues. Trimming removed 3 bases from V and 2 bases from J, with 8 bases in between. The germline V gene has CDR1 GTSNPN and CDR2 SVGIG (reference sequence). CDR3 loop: CAWSEGGNQPQHF. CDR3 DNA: TGTGCCTGGAGCGAGGGGGGCAATCAGCCCCAGCATTTT.

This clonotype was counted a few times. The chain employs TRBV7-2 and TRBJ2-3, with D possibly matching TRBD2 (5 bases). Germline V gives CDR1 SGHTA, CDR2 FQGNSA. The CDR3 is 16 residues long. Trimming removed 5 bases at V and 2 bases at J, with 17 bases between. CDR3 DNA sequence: TGTGCCAGCAGCCTCCCGATAGCGCTCTTCACAGATACGCAGTATTTT. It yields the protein CASSLPIALFTDTQYF. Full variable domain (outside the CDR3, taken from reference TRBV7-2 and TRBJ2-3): GAGVSQSPSNKVTEKGKDVELRCDPISGHTALYWYRQSLGQGLEFLIYFQGNSAPDKSGLPSDRFSAERTGGSVSTLTIQRTQQEDSAVYLCASSLPIALFTDTQYFGPGTRLTVL.

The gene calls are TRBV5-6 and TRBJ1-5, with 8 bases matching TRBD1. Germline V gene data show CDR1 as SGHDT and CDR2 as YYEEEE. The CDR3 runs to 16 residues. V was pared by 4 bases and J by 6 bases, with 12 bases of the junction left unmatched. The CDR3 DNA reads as TGTGCCAGCAGCGCGTGGGACAGGCAAACAGGTCAGCCCCAGCATTTT. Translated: CASSAWDRQTGQPQHF.

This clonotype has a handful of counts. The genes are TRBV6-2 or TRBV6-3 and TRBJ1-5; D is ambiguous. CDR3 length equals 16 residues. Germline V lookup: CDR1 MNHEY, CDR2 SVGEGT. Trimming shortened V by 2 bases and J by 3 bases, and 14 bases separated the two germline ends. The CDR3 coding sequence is TGTGCCAGCAGTTACGGAGCCGAAGTCATCAATCAGCCCCAGCATTTT. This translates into CASSYGAEVINQPQHF.

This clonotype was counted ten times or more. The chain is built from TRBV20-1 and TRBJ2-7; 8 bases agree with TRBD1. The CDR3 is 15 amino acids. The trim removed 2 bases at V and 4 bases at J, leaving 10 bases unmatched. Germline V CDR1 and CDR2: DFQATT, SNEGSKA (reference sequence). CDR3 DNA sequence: TGCAGTGCTAGAATAACCGGGACAGGCTCTTACGAGCAGTACTTC. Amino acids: CSARITGTGSYEQYF.

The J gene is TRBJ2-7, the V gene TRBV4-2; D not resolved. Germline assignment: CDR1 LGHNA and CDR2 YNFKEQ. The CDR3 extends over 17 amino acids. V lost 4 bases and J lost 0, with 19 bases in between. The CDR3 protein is CASSPGLPCVHSYEQYF. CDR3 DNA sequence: TGTGCCAGCAGCCCTGGGCTCCCCTGCGTACACTCCTACGAGCAGTACTTC.